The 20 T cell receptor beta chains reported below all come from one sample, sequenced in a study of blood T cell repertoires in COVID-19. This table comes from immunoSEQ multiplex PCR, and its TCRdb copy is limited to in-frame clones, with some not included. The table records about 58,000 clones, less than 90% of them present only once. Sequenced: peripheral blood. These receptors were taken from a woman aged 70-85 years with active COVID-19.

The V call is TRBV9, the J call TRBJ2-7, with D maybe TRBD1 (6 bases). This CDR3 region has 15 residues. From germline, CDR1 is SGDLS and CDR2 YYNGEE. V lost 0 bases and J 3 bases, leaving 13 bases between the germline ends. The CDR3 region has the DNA TGTGCCAGCAGCGTAGGCCCTGACAGGAGCTACGAGCAGTACTTC. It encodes CASSVGPDRSYEQYF.

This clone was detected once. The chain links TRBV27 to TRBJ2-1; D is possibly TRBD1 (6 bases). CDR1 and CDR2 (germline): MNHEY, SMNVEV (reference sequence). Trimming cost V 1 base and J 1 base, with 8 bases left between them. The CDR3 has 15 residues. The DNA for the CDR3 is TGTGCCAGCAGTTTATTTGGGACATCCTACAATGAGCAGTTCTTC. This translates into CASSLFGTSYNEQFF.

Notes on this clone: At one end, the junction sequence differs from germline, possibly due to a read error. The CDR3 DNA follows: TGTGCCCGGAGCGGGAGTAGGCGCAATGAGCAGTTCTTC. It yields the protein CARSGSRRNEQFF. The J gene is TRBJ2-1, the V gene TRBV30, with 8 bases identical to TRBD2. Germline V gene data show CDR1 as GTSNPN and CDR2 as SVGIG (reference sequence). The CDR3 is 13 amino acids.

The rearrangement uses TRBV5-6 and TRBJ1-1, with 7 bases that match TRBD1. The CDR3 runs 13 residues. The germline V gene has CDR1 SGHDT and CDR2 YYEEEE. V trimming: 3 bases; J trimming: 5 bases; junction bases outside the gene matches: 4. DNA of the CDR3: TGTGCCAGCAGCTACGACAGGGAAACTGAAGCTTTCTTT. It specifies CASSYDRETEAFF. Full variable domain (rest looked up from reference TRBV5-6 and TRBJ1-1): DAGVTQSPTHLIKTRGQQVTLRCSPKSGHDTVSWYQQALGQGPQFIFQYYEEEERQRGNFPDRFSGHQFPNYSSELNVNALLLGDSALYLCASSYDRETEAFFGQGTRLTVV.

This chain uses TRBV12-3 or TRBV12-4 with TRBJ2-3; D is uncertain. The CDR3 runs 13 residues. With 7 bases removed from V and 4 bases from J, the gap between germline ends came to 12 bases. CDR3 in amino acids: CASTRGGSDTQYF. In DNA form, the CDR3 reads TGTGCCAGCACCCGCGGCGGCTCAGATACGCAGTATTTT.

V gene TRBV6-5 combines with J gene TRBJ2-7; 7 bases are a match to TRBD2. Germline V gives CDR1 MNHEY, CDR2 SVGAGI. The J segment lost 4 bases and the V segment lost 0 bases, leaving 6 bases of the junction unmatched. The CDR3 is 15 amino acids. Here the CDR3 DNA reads TGTGCCAGCAGTTACTCCGGACTAGGAAAGTACGAGCAGTACTTC. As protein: CASSYSGLGKYEQYF.

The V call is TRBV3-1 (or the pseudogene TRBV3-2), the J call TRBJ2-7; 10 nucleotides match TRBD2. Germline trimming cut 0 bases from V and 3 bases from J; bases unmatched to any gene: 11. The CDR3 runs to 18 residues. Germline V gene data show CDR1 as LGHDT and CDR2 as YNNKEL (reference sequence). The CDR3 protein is CASSQDLSGRASSYEQYF. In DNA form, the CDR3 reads TGTGCCAGCAGCCAAGATTTAAGCGGGAGGGCCTCTAGCTACGAGCAGTACTTC.

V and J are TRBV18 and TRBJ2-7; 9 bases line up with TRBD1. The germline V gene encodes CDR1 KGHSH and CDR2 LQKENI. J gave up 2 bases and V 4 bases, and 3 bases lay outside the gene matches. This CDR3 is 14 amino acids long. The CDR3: CASSRRQGAYEQYF. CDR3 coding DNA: TGTGCCAGCTCACGCAGACAGGGGGCCTACGAGCAGTACTTC.

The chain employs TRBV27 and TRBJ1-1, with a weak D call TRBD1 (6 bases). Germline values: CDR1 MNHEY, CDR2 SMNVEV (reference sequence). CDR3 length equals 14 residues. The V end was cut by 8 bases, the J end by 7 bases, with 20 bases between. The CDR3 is CASSKHREGIEAFF. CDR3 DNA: TGTGCCAGCTCGAAGCACAGGGAAGGGATTGAAGCTTTCTTT.

Here the CDR3 reads CASSPYGQGTWYGYTF. DNA for the CDR3: TGTGCCAGCTCACCGTACGGACAGGGCACCTGGTATGGCTACACCTTC. The chain couples TRBV18 to TRBJ1-2; 8 bases are a match to TRBD1. The CDR3 runs 16 residues. CDR1 and CDR2 from the germline V gene are KGHSH and LQKENI. Trimming removed 3 bases from V and 5 bases from J; junction bases left unmatched: 11. The variable domain in full, with the rest retrieved from reference TRBV18 and TRBJ1-2, is NAGVMQNPRHLVRRRGQEARLRCSPMKGHSHVYWYRQLPEEGLKFMVYLQKENIIDESGMPKERFSAEFPKEGPSILRIQQVVRGDSAAYFCASSPYGQGTWYGYTFGSGTRLTVV.

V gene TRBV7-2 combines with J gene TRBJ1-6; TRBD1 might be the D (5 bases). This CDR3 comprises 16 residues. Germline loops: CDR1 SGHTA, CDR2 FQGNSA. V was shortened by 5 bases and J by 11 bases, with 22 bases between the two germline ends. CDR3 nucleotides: TGTGCCAGCAGCCCGTCTGGCAGGGCGGGGGGTGCACCCCTCCACTTT. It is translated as CASSPSGRAGGAPLHF. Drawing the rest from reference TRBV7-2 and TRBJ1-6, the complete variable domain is GAGVSQSPSNKVTEKGKDVELRCDPISGHTALYWYRQSLGQGLEFLIYFQGNSAPDKSGLPSDRFSAERTGGSVSTLTIQRTQQEDSAVYLCASSPSGRAGGAPLHFGNGTRLTVT.

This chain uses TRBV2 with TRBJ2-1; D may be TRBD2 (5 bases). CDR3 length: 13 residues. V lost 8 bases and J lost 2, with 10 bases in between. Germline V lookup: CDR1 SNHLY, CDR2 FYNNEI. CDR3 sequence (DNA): TGTGCCAGCTCCCGGGGAGCCTACAATGAGCAGTTCTTC. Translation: CASSRGAYNEQFF.

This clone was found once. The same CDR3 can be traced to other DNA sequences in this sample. CDR3 region: CASSLTAANYGYTF. The CDR3 bases are TGTGCCAGCAGTTTAACCGCAGCTAACTATGGCTACACCTTC. V and J are TRBV27 and TRBJ1-2; D is undetermined. This CDR3 contains 14 residues. The germline gives CDR1 MNHEY, CDR2 SMNVEV (reference sequence). Between the trimmed V and J ends, which lost 2 bases and 0 bases, there was a span of 7 bases.

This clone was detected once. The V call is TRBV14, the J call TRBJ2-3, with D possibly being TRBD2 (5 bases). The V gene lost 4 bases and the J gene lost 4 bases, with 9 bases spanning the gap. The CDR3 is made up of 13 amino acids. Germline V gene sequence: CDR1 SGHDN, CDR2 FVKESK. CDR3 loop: CASSRGPPDTQYF. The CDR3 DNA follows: TGTGCCAGCAGCCGAGGGCCCCCAGATACGCAGTATTTT. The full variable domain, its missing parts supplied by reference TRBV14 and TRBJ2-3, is EAGVTQFPSHSVIEKGQTVTLRCDPISGHDNLYWYRRVMGKEIKFLLHFVKESKQDESGMPNNRFLAERTGGTYSTLKVQPAELEDSGVYFCASSRGPPDTQYFGPGTRLTVL.

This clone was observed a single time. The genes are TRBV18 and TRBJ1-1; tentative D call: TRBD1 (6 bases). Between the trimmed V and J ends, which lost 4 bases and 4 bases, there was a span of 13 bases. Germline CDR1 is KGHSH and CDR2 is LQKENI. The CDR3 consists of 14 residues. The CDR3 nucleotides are TGTGCCAGCTCACAACAGGGTCAGACCACTGAAGCTTTCTTT. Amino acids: CASSQQGQTTEAFF.

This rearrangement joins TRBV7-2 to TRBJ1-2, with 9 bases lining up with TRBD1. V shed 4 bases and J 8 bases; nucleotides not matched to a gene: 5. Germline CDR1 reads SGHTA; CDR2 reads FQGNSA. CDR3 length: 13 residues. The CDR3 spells CASSWTGEGGYTF. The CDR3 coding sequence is TGTGCCAGCAGCTGGACAGGGGAGGGAGGCTACACCTTC.

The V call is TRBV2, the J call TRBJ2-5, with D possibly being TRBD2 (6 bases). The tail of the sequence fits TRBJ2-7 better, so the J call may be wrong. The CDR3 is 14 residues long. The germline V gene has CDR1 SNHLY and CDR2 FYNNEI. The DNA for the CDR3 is TGTGCCAGCAGTCACCCGAGGCGGGACTACGAGCAGTACTTC. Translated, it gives CASSHPRRDYEQYF.

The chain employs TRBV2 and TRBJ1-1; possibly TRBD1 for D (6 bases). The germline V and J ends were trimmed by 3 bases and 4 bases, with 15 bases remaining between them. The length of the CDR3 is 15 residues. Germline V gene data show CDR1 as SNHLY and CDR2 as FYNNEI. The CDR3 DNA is TGTGCCAGCAGTGAGTCCCAGGGGCAGGGCACTGAAGCTTTCTTT. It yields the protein CASSESQGQGTEAFF.

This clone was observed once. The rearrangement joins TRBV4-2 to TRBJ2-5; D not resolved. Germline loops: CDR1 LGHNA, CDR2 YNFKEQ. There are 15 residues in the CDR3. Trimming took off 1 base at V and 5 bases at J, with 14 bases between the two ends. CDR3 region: CASSQGGSTVETQYF. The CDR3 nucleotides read TGTGCCAGCAGCCAAGGCGGATCAACCGTGGAGACCCAGTACTTC.

The CDR3 nucleotides are TGTGCCAGCAGCCCCCCCGGACAGGGCCACAATGAGCAGTTCTTC. It codes for CASSPPGQGHNEQFF. The gene calls are TRBV7-3 and TRBJ2-1, with 8 bases identical to TRBD1. This CDR3 has 15 residues. The V segment lost 5 bases and the J segment 5 bases; nucleotides outside the gene matches: 8. Germline CDR1 reads SGHTA; CDR2 reads FQGTGA.